The 27 T cell receptor beta chains below were found in one sample sequenced in a study of breast tumors, draining lymph nodes, adjacent tissues. Axillary draining lymph nodes of breast cancer patients supplied the node samples. MiXCR, run by TCRdb on the multiplex PCR reads, gives a single entry per CDR3 protein. The sample yields 85,000 to 120,000 distinct CDR3 sequences, about 31% seen once. Sequenced input: axillary lymph node tissue. All receptors come from a female donor with breast cancer. Some clones in this sample may be carry-over from other donors' samples.

The V call is TRBV5-4, the J call TRBJ2-4, with D perhaps matching TRBD1 or TRBD2 (5 bases each). The V gene lost 3 bases and the J gene lost 1 base, with 20 bases spanning the gap. CDR3 length: 18 residues. CDR1 SGHNT and CDR2 YYREEE come from the germline V gene (reference sequence). CDR3 sequence: CASSSPDRGPLAKNIQYF. For the CDR3, the DNA is TGTGCCAGCAGCTCCCCGGATCGGGGCCCTCTTGCCAAAAACATTCAGTACTTC.

In regard to this clonotype: At one end, the junction sequence differs from germline, possibly due to a read error. The chain has TRBV12-3 or TRBV12-4 and TRBJ1-3, with 7 bases lining up with TRBD1. CDR3 size: 15 residues. The CDR3 spells CASSVTGTVINTIYF. The DNA of the CDR3 is TGTGCTAGCAGTGTCACCGGGACAGTGATAAACACCATATATTTT.

To note about this clonotype: No conserved phenylalanine or tryptophan ends this CDR3, so it is likely a read error. In DNA, the CDR3 is TGCGCCAGCTCACCACCGTATGAGACCCAGTACCTC. It yields the protein CASSPPYETQYL. This rearrangement joins TRBV18 to TRBJ2-5; no reliable D call. In germline, CDR1 is KGHSH, CDR2 LQKENI. CDR3 length: 12 amino acids.

This rearrangement joins TRBV7-2 to TRBJ1-5; D is ambiguous. This CDR3 has 13 residues. The ends were cut back, 5 bases at V and 7 bases at J, with 12 bases in the middle. Germline V gene lookup returns CDR1 SGHTA and CDR2 FQGNSA. Here the CDR3 reads CASSTTKMQPQHF. The CDR3 DNA follows: TGTGCCAGCAGCACCACAAAGATGCAGCCCCAGCATTTT.

Many counts were recorded for this clonotype. The CDR3 DNA follows: TGTGCCAGCAGCTTAGCGGTGGCTAGCAGGACACAGGAGCAGTTCTTC. Its protein product is CASSLAVASRTQEQFF. The chain links TRBV7-9 to TRBJ2-1; D possibly matches TRBD1 or TRBD2 (5 bases each). CDR1 and CDR2 from the germline V gene are SEHNR and FQNEAQ (reference sequence). The CDR3 is 16 residues long. V gave up 0 bases and J gave up 10 bases, with 19 bases separating them.

This clonotype was counted at least ten times. The rearrangement uses TRBV20-1 and TRBJ2-3, with 9 bases fitting TRBD2. The germline gives CDR1 DFQATT, CDR2 SNEGSKA (reference sequence). V shed 4 bases and J 4 bases; nucleotides not matched to a gene: 12. The CDR3 runs to 16 residues. In DNA form, the CDR3 reads TGCAGTGCTACGCCTCGGGGCGGGAGGGGCGCAGATACGCAGTATTTT. Its translation: CSATPRGGRGADTQYF.

This clonotype was found a few times. A much larger clone lies one base from this, so it may be a read error. The chain couples TRBV7-9 to TRBJ1-4; D remains ambiguous. The CDR3 runs to 14 residues. CDR1 SEHNR and CDR2 FQNEAQ come from the germline V gene (reference sequence). CDR3 DNA: TGTGCCAGCAGTCACCATCTCGGAAATGAAGAACTGCTTTTT. It specifies CASSHHLGNEELLF.

Many counts were recorded for this clonotype. Since a much larger clone is just one base distant, this may be a read error. It is likely a read error, because the conserved phenylalanine at the end of the CDR3 is missing. J is TRBJ2-5 and V is TRBV7-8, with 7 bases matching TRBD1. The V gene's germline CDR1 is SGHVS and CDR2 FQNEAQ. J lost 2 bases, V lost 4 bases, and 4 bases had no gene match. The CDR3 is 14 residues long. The CDR3 bases are TGTGCCAGCAGCTACCGACAGGGACAAGAGACCCAGTACCTC. It yields the protein CASSYRQGQETQYL.

This clonotype was found a few times. A read error may produce the germline difference seen at one junction end. The rearrangement uses TRBV7-9 and TRBJ2-2; 15 bases map to TRBD2. The CDR3 runs to 19 residues. Germline V gene lookup returns CDR1 SEHNR and CDR2 FQNEAQ (reference sequence). CDR3 nucleotides: TGTGCCAGCAGCCCAACCCCCGGGACTAGCGGGAGGAACCCCGGGGAGCTGTTTTTT. This encodes CASSPTPGTSGRNPGELFF.

This clonotype came up once. V usage is TRBV19 and J usage is TRBJ1-2, with 8 bases fitting TRBD1. The V and J ends lost 6 bases and 10 bases, in that order; junction bases with no gene match: 19. The CDR3 contains 16 residues. Germline CDR1 reads LNHDA; CDR2 reads SQIVND (reference sequence). CDR3 DNA sequence: TGTGCCAGTAGACGGGACAGGTGGCGAGTATCAAGTGACTACACCTTC. Its translation: CASRRDRWRVSSDYTF. The full variable domain, rest sourced from reference TRBV19 and TRBJ1-2, is DGGITQSPKYLFRKEGQNVTLSCEQNLNHDAMYWYRQDPGQGLRLIYYSQIVNDFQKGDIAEGYSVSREKKESFPLTVTSAQKNPTAFYLCASRRDRWRVSSDYTFGSGTRLTVV.

The table lists this clonotype with many counts. An end of the junction differs from the germline gene, which may be a read error. V and J are TRBV7-4 and TRBJ1-2; tentative D call: TRBD1 (6 bases). The CDR3 has 15 residues. Germline CDR1 reads SGHVT; CDR2 reads SQSDAQ. The CDR3 loop reads CASSLGWTASYGYPF. The CDR3 DNA reads as TGTGCCAGCAGCTTAGGCTGGACAGCCAGCTATGGCTACCCCTTC.

As for this clonotype: A much larger clone sits a single nucleotide away, making a read error possible. The rearrangement joins TRBV18 to TRBJ2-1; D might be TRBD2 (5 bases). The V gene's germline CDR1 is KGHSH and CDR2 LQKENI. This CDR3 contains 14 residues. CDR3 coding DNA: TGTGCCAGCTCACCAAGGAGAGAGGGTAATGAGCAGTGCTTC. This codes for CASSPRREGNEQCF.

This clonotype was recorded many times. The rearrangement uses TRBV6-1 and TRBJ1-5, with D maybe TRBD1 (5 bases). The CDR3 spans 16 residues. Germline V gene lookup returns CDR1 MNHNS and CDR2 SASEGT. The ends were cut back, 4 bases at V and 3 bases at J, with 16 bases in the middle. CDR3 sequence reads: CASSGSGSSNNQPQHF. CDR3 nucleotide sequence: TGTGCCAGCAGTGGATCAGGGAGCAGTAACAATCAGCCCCAGCATTTT.

This clonotype has only a few counts. V usage is TRBV10-3 and J usage is TRBJ1-6; tentatively, D is TRBD1 (6 bases). There are 15 residues in the CDR3. Deletions cut 6 bases from V and 2 bases from J, with 11 bases between. Per germline, CDR1 ENHRY and CDR2 SYGVKD. The CDR3, as DNA: TGTGCCATCAGCTGGACAGCACCCTATAATTCACCCCTCCACTTT. This gives the protein CAISWTAPYNSPLHF.

This clonotype was counted a few times. A much bigger clone sits one base away, suggesting this may be a read error. V is TRBV6-5 and J is TRBJ1-2, with D unclear. CDR1 MNHEY and CDR2 SVGAGI come from the germline V gene. The CDR3 spans 13 residues. The CDR3 sequence: CASSHSATGGYAF. The CDR3 region has the DNA TGTGCCAGCAGTCACTCGGCGACCGGCGGCTACGCCTTC.

This clonotype was counted many times. This chain uses TRBV4-1 with TRBJ2-7; D call uncertain. In germline, CDR1 is MGHRA, CDR2 YSYEKL. V lost 1 base, J lost 2 bases, and 6 bases lay in between. The CDR3 length is 13 residues. The CDR3: CASSQGEAYEQYF. CDR3 nucleotides: TGCGCCAGCAGCCAAGGGGAAGCCTACGAGCAGTACTTC.

This clonotype was seen ten or more times. The chain uses TRBV9 and TRBJ2-1; D might be TRBD1 or TRBD2, each matching 6 bases. The germline gives CDR1 SGDLS, CDR2 YYNGEE. The CDR3 contains 15 residues. V was clipped by 4 bases and J by 7 bases, with 18 bases between them. The CDR3 protein is CASSPTGTSGNEQFF. The CDR3, as DNA: TGTGCCAGCAGCCCAACAGGGACTTCCGGGAATGAGCAGTTCTTC.

This clonotype came up many times. The genes are TRBV20-1 and TRBJ2-7; TRBD2 is a possible D gene (6 bases). Germline V gene lookup returns CDR1 DFQATT and CDR2 SNEGSKA (reference sequence). The V end was cut by 6 bases, the J end by 3 bases, with 15 bases between. The CDR3 runs to 13 residues. CDR3 amino acids: CSAVPLASYEQYF. CDR3 bases: TGCAGTGCGGTACCACTAGCCAGCTACGAGCAGTACTTC.

This clonotype occurred a few times. This chain joins TRBV28 and TRBJ2-1, with 12 nucleotides matching TRBD1. The trim removed 6 bases at V and 10 bases at J, leaving 16 bases unmatched. CDR3 size: 17 residues. Germline V gene sequence: CDR1 MDHEN, CDR2 SYDVKM. In DNA form, the CDR3 reads TGTGCCAGCAGCCTCGCCCCGGGACAGGGGGCGGGTAGGGAGCAGTTCTTC. Translating gives CASSLAPGQGAGREQFF. The variable domain in full, with the rest retrieved from reference TRBV28 and TRBJ2-1, is DVKVTQSSRYLVKRTGEKVFLECVQDMDHENMFWYRQDPGLGLRLIYFSYDVKMKEKGDIPEGYSVSREKKERFSLILESASTNQTSMYLCASSLAPGQGAGREQFFGPGTRLTVL.

The chain links TRBV4-3 to TRBJ1-1; tentative D call: TRBD1 (5 bases). Germline CDR1 and CDR2: LGHNA and YSLEER. This CDR3 is 15 amino acids long. The V gene lost 1 base and the J gene lost 4 bases, with 13 bases spanning the gap. The CDR3 sequence: CASSQGSRGTTEAFF. The CDR3 nucleotides are TGCGCCAGCAGCCAAGGCTCAAGGGGAACCACTGAAGCTTTCTTT.

This clonotype was seen at least ten times. The chain links TRBV9 to TRBJ2-2; D not certain. Germline V gives CDR1 SGDLS, CDR2 YYNGEE. This CDR3 is 16 amino acids long. Trimming removed 1 base at V and 0 bases at J, with 10 bases between. CDR3 sequence: CASSVRGDTNTGELFF. The CDR3 DNA is TGTGCCAGCAGCGTACGTGGGGATACGAACACCGGGGAGCTGTTTTTT.

This clonotype was counted ten times or more. The genes are TRBV7-3 and TRBJ2-1; 13 nucleotides agree with TRBD2. There are 18 residues in the CDR3. Germline lookup yields CDR1 SGHTA and CDR2 FQGTGA. J was trimmed by 0 bases and V by 5 bases; bases with no gene match: 7. The CDR3 loop reads CASSQLAGGLGSYNEQFF. The CDR3 DNA follows: TGTGCCAGCAGCCAACTAGCGGGGGGGCTTGGCTCCTACAATGAGCAGTTCTTC.

Concerning this clonotype itself: A much bigger clone sits one base away, suggesting this may be a read error. This rearrangement joins TRBV7-2 to TRBJ2-7, with 14 positions matching TRBD2. Germline CDR1 reads SGHTA; CDR2 reads FQGNSA. J gave up 2 bases and V 4 bases, and 13 bases lay outside the gene matches. This CDR3 contains 19 residues. CDR3 protein: CASSWRGTSGGLYPYEQYF. CDR3 nucleotide sequence: TGTGCCAGCAGCTGGAGGGGGACTAGCGGGGGCCTATACCCCTACGAGCAGTACTTC.

This chain uses TRBV3-1 with TRBJ1-2; D not resolved. V gave up 7 bases and J gave up 6 bases, with 21 bases separating them. The CDR3 is 15 amino acids. Germline V lookup: CDR1 LGHDT, CDR2 YNNKEL (reference sequence). The CDR3 reads CASNQENTSGDGYTF. CDR3 sequence (DNA): TGTGCCAGCAACCAGGAGAATACTAGCGGGGATGGCTACACCTTC.

This clonotype was detected many times. The rearrangement uses TRBV4-1 and TRBJ2-7, with no clear D. The CDR3 runs 14 residues. The V end was cut by 0 bases, the J end by 3 bases, with 9 bases between. Germline CDR1 is MGHRA and CDR2 is YSYEKL. CDR3 in amino acids: CASSQDSRDYEQYF. The CDR3 DNA reads TGCGCCAGCAGCCAAGATAGCAGAGACTACGAGCAGTACTTC.

This clonotype was counted many times. The chain joins TRBV29-1 to TRBJ1-1; tentative D call: TRBD1 (5 bases). The CDR3 totals 15 residues. V was cut by 6 bases and J by 3 bases, with 20 bases left in between. Germline CDR1 and CDR2: SQVTM and ANQGSEA. This chain's CDR3 is CSVSRGGMGHTEAFF. CDR3 sequence (DNA): TGCAGCGTCTCGCGGGGTGGTATGGGGCACACTGAAGCTTTCTTT.

This clonotype was found a few times. The rearrangement uses TRBV9 and TRBJ1-1; the match to TRBD1 covers 7 bases. In germline, CDR1 is SGDLS, CDR2 YYNGEE. This CDR3 contains 12 residues. Trimming at V came to 3 bases and at J to 11 bases, leaving 7 bases not matched to a gene. CDR3 in amino acids: CASSALDRDAFF. The CDR3 nucleotides are TGTGCCAGCAGCGCCCTCGACAGGGACGCTTTCTTT. The full variable domain, rest sourced from reference TRBV9 and TRBJ1-1, is DSGVTQTPKHLITATGQRVTLRCSPRSGDLSVYWYQQSLDQGLQFLIQYYNGEERAKGNILERFSAQQFPDLHSELNLSSLELGDSALYFCASSALDRDAFFGQGTRLTVV.